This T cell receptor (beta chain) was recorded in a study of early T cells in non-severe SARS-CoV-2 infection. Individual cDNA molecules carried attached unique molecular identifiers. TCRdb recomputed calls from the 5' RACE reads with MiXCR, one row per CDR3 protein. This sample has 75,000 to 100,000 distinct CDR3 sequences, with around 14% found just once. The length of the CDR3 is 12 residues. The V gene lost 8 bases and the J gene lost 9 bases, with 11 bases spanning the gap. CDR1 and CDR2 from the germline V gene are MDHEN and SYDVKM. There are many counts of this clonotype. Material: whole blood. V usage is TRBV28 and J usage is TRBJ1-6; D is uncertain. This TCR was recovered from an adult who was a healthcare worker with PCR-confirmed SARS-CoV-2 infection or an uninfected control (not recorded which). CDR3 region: CASSGQVSPLHF. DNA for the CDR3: TGTGCCAGCTCGGGTCAAGTTTCACCCCTCCACTTT.